The T cell receptor (beta chain) described here comes from a study of type 1 regulatory T cells (dated by TCRdb to the early 2020s). With respect to the entire study: The study characterized an in vitro protocol that generated a Tr1-enriched, alloantigen-specific CD4 T cell product named T-allo10. T-allo10 was under clinical evaluation in patients with hematological malignancies receiving allogeneic hematopoietic stem cell transplantation. Study-wide conclusions, independent of this receptor: Compared with non-Tr1 cells, Tr1 cells had a narrower TCR repertoire, and the study took this difference to reflect clonal expansion driven by alloantigen.

V is trimmed back by 3 bases and J by 0 bases, and the junction contains 4 bases that no gene match accounts for. The CDR3 measures 15 amino acids from cysteine to phenylalanine. Only the CDR3 part of the read is kept: 45 bases, read in frame from the first base. Per the germline V gene (reference sequence), LNHNV is the CDR1 and YYDKDF is the CDR2. A few counts support this clonotype. Its antigen is currently not known. Within one base of it there is no much larger clone, and no base qualities were kept. The data were produced on an Illumina MiSeq. TCRdb cleaned the public reads at Q25 with fastp, built clones with MiXCR and kept in-frame beta chains. CDR3 protein sequences are deduplicated, and each keeps its most common genes and DNA. This sample comprises tens of thousands of distinct CDR3 sequences, roughly 20% of them detected only once. The top ten hold roughly 8.3% of the sample.

What was sequenced was cultured type 1 regulatory T (Tr1) cells, either the whole culture or a sorted fraction (not recorded which). The sample's cell subset or site label is to be understood as: type 1 regulatory T cells sorted from the T-allo10 product. The source of this sequence is a human donor in good health. Recombination connected TRBV15 to TRBJ1-2, with 7 central nucleotides matching TRBD1. The DNA is TGTGCCACCAGCAGCCGGGACAGAGCTAACTATGGCTACACCTTC. This is translated as CATSSRDRANYGYTF. The CDR3 plus the reference TRBV15 and TRBJ1-2 genes for the other parts give the full variable domain: DAMVIQNPRYQVTQFGKPVTLSCSQTLNHNVMYWYQQKSSQAPKLLFHYYDKDFNNEADTPDNFQSRRPNTSFCFLDIRSPGLGDTAMYLCATSSRDRANYGYTFGSGTRLTVV.